The 23 T cell receptor beta chains given below trace back to one sample, sequenced in a study of OX40 agonist ivuxolimab in advanced cancers. Assay: immunoSEQ multiplex PCR; the TCRdb copy retains only in-frame clones and omits some. The sample includes 68,000 or so clones, around 93% seen only once; the top ten take approximately 0.99%. The sample here was CD4+ or CD8+ T cells sorted from blood, taken in a trial of the OX40 agonist ivuxolimab. The receptor source for this set is an adult with an advanced solid tumor such as melanoma, head and neck, liver or kidney cancer.

The rearrangement uses TRBV6-1 and TRBJ1-4; D ambiguous. This CDR3 contains 15 residues. V was cut by 6 bases and J by 7 bases, with 18 bases left in between. Germline values: CDR1 MNHNS, CDR2 SASEGT. CDR3 sequence (DNA): TGTGCCAGCAGGCCCGGCTTTGCGGGAACTGAAAAACTGTTTTTT. It translates to CASRPGFAGTEKLFF.

The genes are TRBV5-8 and TRBJ2-5, with D unresolved. This CDR3 contains 13 residues. Germline V gene sequence: CDR1 SGHTS, CDR2 YDEGEE. The germline V and J ends were trimmed by 0 bases and 6 bases, with 9 bases remaining between them. This CDR3 is CASSLGSLKTQYF. CDR3 DNA sequence: TGTGCCAGCAGCTTGGGCAGTTTGAAGACCCAGTACTTC.

The gene calls are TRBV6-1 and TRBJ2-7, with 8 bases fitting TRBD2. Unmatched junction bases numbered 11, after V lost 6 bases and J lost 4 bases. The CDR3 has 15 amino acids. Germline CDR1 and CDR2: MNHNS and SASEGT. CDR3 amino acids: CASSASAGGIYEQYF. Here the CDR3 DNA reads TGTGCCAGCAGCGCCTCGGCGGGAGGTATATACGAGCAGTACTTC.

The rearrangement links TRBV2 to TRBJ1-2; unclear D gene. CDR1 and CDR2 (germline): SNHLY, FYNNEI. Trimming pared 3 bases from V and 3 bases from J, leaving 11 bases between. CDR3 length: 14 residues. The CDR3, as DNA: TGTGCCAGCAGTGATGGAACAGATCACTATGGCTACACCTTC. Translated: CASSDGTDHYGYTF.

The gene calls are TRBV6-5 and TRBJ2-3; D is unclear. V lost 3 bases and J 3 bases, leaving 10 bases between the germline ends. The CDR3 has 14 amino acids. Per the germline V gene, CDR1 is MNHEY and CDR2 is SVGAGI. The CDR3 bases are TGTGCCAGCAGTTATAGGCCAGCTACAGATACGCAGTATTTT. It codes for CASSYRPATDTQYF.

V usage is TRBV2 and J usage is TRBJ1-2; D unclear. The CDR3 has 15 residues. Trimming shortened V by 6 bases and J by 1 base, and 15 bases separated the two germline ends. CDR1 is SNHLY and CDR2 is FYNNEI in the germline V gene. CDR3 DNA sequence: TGTGCCAGCAGGGAACAGACGGGCGTTAACTATGGCTACACCTTC. Translated, it gives CASREQTGVNYGYTF.

This rearrangement joins TRBV27 to TRBJ2-3; 9 nucleotides align to TRBD1. V shed 5 bases and J 5 bases; nucleotides not matched to a gene: 5. Per germline, CDR1 MNHEY and CDR2 SMNVEV (reference sequence). The CDR3 consists of 14 residues. The CDR3 DNA reads TGTGCCAGCAGTCGGGACAGGGCTAAAGATACGCAGTATTTT. Protein: CASSRDRAKDTQYF.

The chain recombines TRBV13 with TRBJ1-4, with TRBD1 as a possible D gene (5 bases). The CDR3 spans 18 residues. Germline loops: CDR1 PRHDT, CDR2 FYEKMQ (reference sequence). Trimming pared 4 bases from V and 0 bases from J, leaving 18 bases between. The CDR3 protein is CASSSEEGKGPTNEKLFF. The CDR3 region has the DNA TGTGCCAGCAGCTCCGAGGAGGGGAAGGGTCCAACTAATGAAAAACTGTTTTTT. The full variable domain, in which reference TRBV13 and TRBJ1-4 provide the parts outside the CDR3, is AAGVIQSPRHLIKEKRETATLKCYPIPRHDTVYWYQQGPGQDPQFLISFYEKMQSDKGSIPDRFSAQQFSDYHSELNMSSLELGDSALYFCASSSEEGKGPTNEKLFFGSGTQLSVL.

The chain links TRBV27 to TRBJ1-1; TRBD1 agrees at 8 bases. The CDR3 runs 14 residues. After removal of 6 bases from V and 1 base from J, the junction contained 4 bases not matched to a gene. Germline values: CDR1 MNHEY, CDR2 SMNVEV (reference sequence). The CDR3 here is CASRRQGRNTEAFF. CDR3 DNA sequence: TGTGCCAGCAGAAGACAGGGGAGGAACACTGAAGCTTTCTTT.

The chain couples TRBV7-3 to TRBJ2-5, with D perhaps matching TRBD1 (5 bases). Germline CDR1 reads SGHTA; CDR2 reads FQGTGA. This CDR3 is built from 14 residues. V lost 2 bases and J 2 bases, leaving 9 bases between the germline ends. CDR3 in DNA: TGTGCCAGCAGCTTATTAGGGGCTCAAGAGACCCAGTACTTC. This codes for CASSLLGAQETQYF.

The V and J genes are TRBV7-9 and TRBJ2-7, with 7 bases lining up with TRBD1. The CDR3 length is 17 residues. With V trimmed by 1 base and J by 1 base, 10 bases remained unmatched. CDR1 and CDR2 from the germline V gene are SEHNR and FQNEAQ (reference sequence). This CDR3 is CASSLGRDSLRSYEQYF. In DNA form, the CDR3 reads TGTGCCAGCAGCTTAGGACGGGACAGCCTTAGATCCTACGAGCAGTACTTC.

This chain joins TRBV6-5 and TRBJ1-3, with 10 bases that match TRBD1. This CDR3 has 16 residues. With 2 bases clipped from V and 3 bases from J, the junction kept 4 bases outside the gene matches. CDR1 is MNHEY, CDR2 SVGAGI, per germline. CDR3 region: CASSYATGGSGNTIYF. In nucleotides, the CDR3 is TGTGCCAGCAGTTACGCGACAGGGGGCAGTGGAAACACCATATATTTT.

The chain joins TRBV30 to TRBJ1-3; D perhaps matches TRBD1 (5 bases). Per the germline V gene, CDR1 is GTSNPN and CDR2 is SVGIG (reference sequence). The CDR3 spans 17 residues. Trimming removed 4 bases from V and 0 bases from J, with 19 bases in between. In DNA form, the CDR3 reads TGTGCCTGGAAGCCGCTCGGGGGTTATTACTCTGGAAACACCATATATTTT. Its protein product is CAWKPLGGYYSGNTIYF.

The gene calls are TRBV7-8 and TRBJ2-2; TRBD1 or TRBD2 may be the D gene (5 bases each). Germline CDR1 reads SGHVS; CDR2 reads FQNEAQ. Trimming pared 7 bases from V and 1 base from J, leaving 25 bases between. There are 19 residues in the CDR3. CDR3 amino acids: CASTGTRQPALLNTGELFF. The CDR3 region has the DNA TGTGCCAGCACCGGGACCAGGCAGCCGGCACTCTTGAACACCGGGGAGCTGTTTTTT.

This clone came up a few times. V usage is TRBV14 and J usage is TRBJ2-3; 8 bases match TRBD1. The CDR3 is 17 amino acids. The junction had 13 bases not matched to a gene; V was cut back by 4 bases and J by 4 bases. CDR1 is SGHDN and CDR2 is FVKESK in the germline V gene. CDR3 residues: CASSRNMQGAGADTQYF. CDR3 coding DNA: TGTGCCAGCAGCCGAAACATGCAGGGGGCTGGGGCAGATACGCAGTATTTT.

The chain carries TRBV19 and TRBJ1-5, with D hard to call. The germline V gene has CDR1 LNHDA and CDR2 SQIVND (reference sequence). There are 15 residues in the CDR3. V dropped 4 bases and J dropped 1 base, with 11 bases sitting between them. The CDR3 DNA reads as TGTGCCAGTAGTACCCAACTCATCAGCAATCAGCCCCAGCATTTT. Translated: CASSTQLISNQPQHF.

The chain links TRBV10-1 to TRBJ2-7, with D possibly TRBD2 on 6 matching bases. V was pared by 2 bases and J by 1 base, with 9 bases between. CDR3 length: 14 amino acids. Germline lookup yields CDR1 WNHNN and CDR2 SYGVQD (reference sequence). The CDR3 sequence: CASSETGRSYEQYF. DNA of the CDR3: TGCGCCAGCAGTGAGACCGGGAGATCCTACGAGCAGTACTTC.

The rearrangement uses TRBV5-1 and TRBJ1-1; possibly TRBD1 for D (6 bases). The length of the CDR3 is 14 residues. CDR1 is SGHRS and CDR2 is YFSETQ in the germline V gene. V lost 4 bases to trimming and J lost 10 bases, with 20 bases between them. The CDR3: CASSPTQGRSGAFF. The CDR3 nucleotides are TGCGCCAGCAGCCCAACTCAGGGGCGCAGTGGAGCTTTCTTT.

The V and J genes are TRBV6-1 and TRBJ2-6; D call uncertain. The CDR3 is made up of 18 amino acids. Trimming removed 3 bases from V and 5 bases from J, with 20 bases in between. CDR1 is MNHNS, CDR2 SASEGT, per germline. CDR3 sequence (DNA): TGTGCCAGCAGTGACACGACCTATGCACAAAGTCGGGCCAACGTCCTGACTTTC. Its protein is CASSDTTYAQSRANVLTF.

This clone was seen once. The chain is built from TRBV2 and TRBJ2-3; D is perhaps TRBD2 (5 bases). Germline loops: CDR1 SNHLY, CDR2 FYNNEI. There are 15 residues in the CDR3. V lost 4 bases, J lost 2 bases, and 13 bases lay in between. CDR3 protein: CASSVEGASTDTQYF. CDR3 DNA sequence: TGTGCCAGCAGTGTTGAGGGCGCTTCCACAGATACGCAGTATTTT.

The chain joins TRBV30 to TRBJ1-5; TRBD1 aligns across 8 bases. The germline V gene encodes CDR1 GTSNPN and CDR2 SVGIG (reference sequence). Trimming cost V 2 bases and J 7 bases; bases outside gene matches: 10. This CDR3 contains 15 residues. In DNA form, the CDR3 reads TGTGCCTGGAGTACACTACAGGGGGATAGACAGCCCCAGCATTTT. Its translation: CAWSTLQGDRQPQHF.

The chain has TRBV6-5 and TRBJ1-1, with a weak D call TRBD1 (5 bases). The V end lost 5 bases, the J end lost 1 base, and 14 bases lay between the germline ends. Germline V CDR1 and CDR2: MNHEY, SVGAGI. The CDR3 loop spans 15 amino acids. CDR3 residues: CASSRLSGGNTEAFF. CDR3 in DNA: TGTGCCAGCAGTCGCCTTTCGGGGGGGAACACTGAAGCTTTCTTT.

This chain links TRBV18 with TRBJ2-3; 12 bases align to TRBD2. The CDR3 consists of 15 residues. Germline CDR1 and CDR2: KGHSH and LQKENI. Trimming cost V 6 bases and J 0 bases; bases outside gene matches: 1. The CDR3 here is CASSGTSGSTDTQYF. The DNA of the CDR3 is TGTGCCAGCTCTGGGACTAGCGGGAGCACAGATACGCAGTATTTT.